Following are 9 T cell receptor beta chains from one sample sequenced in a study of cytomegalovirus exposure and HLA in healthy donors. PCR involved 60 Vbeta and 13 Jbeta primers. TCRdb's copy holds only in-frame clones and misses some; the assay was immunoSEQ multiplex PCR. This sample has around 99,000 clones, with roughly 72% found just once. Sequenced material: PBMCs. These receptors originate from a young man in good health and CMV-seronegative.

The gene calls are TRBV19 and TRBJ2-2; tentative D call: TRBD2 (5 bases). The germline V gene encodes CDR1 LNHDA and CDR2 SQIVND (reference sequence). Trimming took 3 bases from V and 0 from J, leaving 8 bases between them. This CDR3 is built from 15 residues. The CDR3 bases are TGTGCCAGTAGTATGTCTAGCACGAACACCGGGGAGCTGTTTTTT. Its translation: CASSMSSTNTGELFF.

This clone showed up just a few times. The chain joins TRBV5-1 to TRBJ1-2, with 9 bases aligning to TRBD1. Germline V lookup: CDR1 SGHRS, CDR2 YFSETQ. The V and J ends lost 4 bases and 8 bases, in that order; junction bases with no gene match: 12. The CDR3 totals 15 residues. The chain's CDR3 is CASSTGQGRSRGYTF. CDR3 in DNA: TGCGCCAGCAGCACCGGACAGGGGAGGTCGAGGGGCTACACCTTC. The entire variable domain, with the rest obtained from reference TRBV5-1 and TRBJ1-2, is as follows: KAGVTQTPRYLIKTRGQQVTLSCSPISGHRSVSWYQQTPGQGLQFLFEYFSETQRNKGNFPGRFSGRQFSNSRSEMNVSTLELGDSALYLCASSTGQGRSRGYTFGSGTRLTVV.

Remarks on this clone: A far more abundant clone sits one base away, making this likely a read error. The V call is TRBV4-2, the J call TRBJ1-5; no clear D. This CDR3 has 16 residues. Looked up from germline, CDR1 is LGHNA and CDR2 is YNFKEQ. V was trimmed by 1 base and J by 0 bases, leaving 10 bases between them. CDR3 in amino acids: CASSQGDGDSNQPQHF. The CDR3 nucleotides are TGTGCCAGCAGCCAAGGCGACGGGGATAGCAATCAGCCCCAGCATTTT.

A remark on this clone: This CDR3 is also generated by other DNA sequences in the sample. The V gene is TRBV5-1, the J gene TRBJ2-1; 15 positions agree with TRBD2. Trimming cost V 4 bases and J 4 bases; bases outside gene matches: 3. The V gene's germline CDR1 is SGHRS and CDR2 YFSETQ. This CDR3 comprises 16 residues. The CDR3 loop reads CASSPGTSGGYNEQFF. CDR3 bases: TGCGCCAGCAGCCCGGGGACTAGCGGGGGGTACAATGAGCAGTTCTTC. Looking up the rest from reference TRBV5-1 and TRBJ2-1 gives the full variable domain: KAGVTQTPRYLIKTRGQQVTLSCSPISGHRSVSWYQQTPGQGLQFLFEYFSETQRNKGNFPGRFSGRQFSNSRSEMNVSTLELGDSALYLCASSPGTSGGYNEQFFGPGTRLTVL.

This CDR3 reads CASSYLESYNSPLHF. The CDR3 DNA reads TGTGCCAGCAGTTACCTAGAATCCTATAATTCACCCCTCCACTTT. The chain is built from TRBV6-6 and TRBJ1-6; D unresolved. Germline V gives CDR1 MNHNY, CDR2 SVGAGI (reference sequence). CDR3 length equals 15 residues. Trimming shortened V by 2 bases and J by 1 base, and 6 bases separated the two germline ends.

The genes are TRBV7-9 and TRBJ1-1; no reliable D call. Per germline, CDR1 SEHNR and CDR2 FQNEAQ (reference sequence). This CDR3 region has 13 residues. The V gene lost 4 bases and the J gene lost 2 bases, with 8 bases spanning the gap. The CDR3 region has the DNA TGTGCCAGCAGCTCGCAGGAAAACACTGAAGCTTTCTTT. Translation gives CASSSQENTEAFF.

The table lists this clone with a count of one. J is TRBJ2-1 and V is TRBV28; 7 nucleotides agree with TRBD1. Germline CDR1 MDHEN, CDR2 SYDVKM. The CDR3 runs to 15 residues. The V segment lost 5 bases and the J segment 7 bases; nucleotides outside the gene matches: 11. CDR3 sequence: CASSKLQGSRNEQFF. In DNA form, the CDR3 reads TGTGCCAGCAGTAAGCTACAGGGGTCACGGAATGAGCAGTTCTTC. Complete variable domain (other parts from reference TRBV28 and TRBJ2-1): DVKVTQSSRYLVKRTGEKVFLECVQDMDHENMFWYRQDPGLGLRLIYFSYDVKMKEKGDIPEGYSVSREKKERFSLILESASTNQTSMYLCASSKLQGSRNEQFFGPGTRLTVL.

J is TRBJ1-6 and V is TRBV30; D call uncertain. The CDR3 is 12 amino acids. Looked up from germline, CDR1 is GTSNPN and CDR2 is SVGIG (reference sequence). V lost 5 bases to trimming and J lost 8 bases, with 10 bases between them. The CDR3 sequence: CAWALSYSPLHF. The DNA of the CDR3 is TGTGCCTGGGCCCTGAGTTATTCACCCCTCCACTTT.

The rearrangement uses TRBV9 and TRBJ1-4, with 11 bases that match TRBD1. Germline trimming cut 2 bases from V and 11 bases from J; bases unmatched to any gene: 5. Germline V lookup: CDR1 SGDLS, CDR2 YYNGEE. This CDR3 comprises 14 residues. CDR3 amino acids: CASSVGTGGSKLFF. In nucleotides, the CDR3 is TGTGCCAGCAGCGTTGGGACAGGGGGAAGTAAACTGTTTTTT. The full variable domain, in which reference TRBV9 and TRBJ1-4 provide the parts outside the CDR3, is DSGVTQTPKHLITATGQRVTLRCSPRSGDLSVYWYQQSLDQGLQFLIQYYNGEERAKGNILERFSAQQFPDLHSELNLSSLELGDSALYFCASSVGTGGSKLFFGSGTQLSVL.